This T cell receptor beta chain is from a study of blood T cell repertoires in COVID-19. Across the whole study: Samples representing acute and convalescent COVID-19 were sourced from the United States, Italy and Spain.

Profiled with immunoSEQ multiplex PCR; TCRdb holds only in-frame clones, not every one. The data show more than 85,000 clones, approximately 80% seen once. J gave up 2 bases and V 1 base, and 2 bases lay outside the gene matches. Germline CDR1 LGHDT, CDR2 YNNKEL (reference sequence). The CDR3 contains 15 residues. The sample consisted of peripheral blood. This rearrangement joins TRBV3-1 (or the pseudogene TRBV3-2) to TRBJ2-5, with TRBD1 matching over 9 bases. This clonotype was sampled from a man between 60 and 75 years old with active or convalescent COVID-19. The CDR3 DNA reads TGTGCCAGCAGCCAAGGGACAGGGGTACAAGAGACCCAGTACTTC. It translates to CASSQGTGVQETQYF.